Sequencing of this T cell receptor beta chain was carried out in a study of tumor and adjacent non-tumor tissue in lung cancer. Study at large: The patients, approximately nine men and 5 women, were about 31 to 76 with stage I to III disease. On average, productive TCRbeta reads reached some 4.4 million per sample. General study points: Tumor tissue had significantly higher TCR diversity than normal lung.

This clonotype was counted between two and nine times. Its antigen is unknown. This sequence may be a read error, since a much larger clone differs from it by one base. A modified ARM-PCR protocol with three rounds of nested PCR amplified TCRbeta. TCRdb reprocessed the multiplex PCR reads via MiXCR and lists one record per CDR3 protein. The data hold some 95,000 distinct CDR3 sequences, with 80% observed a single time. The CDR3 has 15 amino acids. Per the germline V gene, CDR1 is MNHEY and CDR2 is SVGAGI. RNA was extracted from bulk tissue without any cell sorting. This non-tumor lung sample came from over 3 cm beyond the tumor edge.

The sample consisted of distant non-tumor lung tissue. The TCR was taken from a man aged 55 to 70 with small cell lung cancer. The V gene is TRBV6-5, the J gene TRBJ2-2, with 7 bases identical to TRBD2. For the CDR3, the DNA is TGTACCAGCAGACAGTCCAGCGGGATGTCAGGGGAGCTGTTTTTT. As protein: CTSRQSSGMSGELFF.